The clone carrying this TCR beta chain was counted a single time. The record originates from a study of shared clonotypes between healthy human individuals. Study summary: Used for every donor were three CD4 naive, three CD4 memory, two CD8 naive and one CD8 memory plate.

Trimming removed 6 bases from V and 1 base from J; junction bases left unmatched: 15. This CDR3 has 18 amino acids. Germline CDR1 is LNHDA and CDR2 is SQIVND (reference sequence). CD45RO-negative, CCR7-selected cells formed the naive CD8 fraction, which excluded terminally differentiated effector memory CD45RA+ cells. Every contributor of samples was a Caucasian grown-up residing in Nashville, Tennessee. Approximately 210 ng DNA, tens of thousands of T cell genomes, went into each sorted-subset replicate PCR. Produced via immunoSEQ multiplex PCR; TCRdb's table is partial and in-frame only. The sample has about 820,000 clones, about 92% seen once; the top ten hold approximately 25%.

The chain joins TRBV19 to TRBJ1-1, with TRBD1 matching over 9 bases. The sequence came from a young man in good health. The specimen was naive CD8+ T cells sorted from blood. The CDR3 bases are TGTGCCAGTAGACTCCGGGACAGGGTCCAAAATCCGAACACTGAAGCTTTCTTT. Protein sequence: CASRLRDRVQNPNTEAFF.